The clone carrying this T cell receptor beta chain was counted ten times or more. Trimming cost V 1 base and J 4 bases, with 4 bases left between them. The germline gives CDR1 GTSNPN, CDR2 SVGIG (reference sequence). This CDR3 spans 11 amino acids. RNA transcripts provided the source from which TCR beta CDR3 regions were amplified. TCR CDR3 regions were first amplified by RT-PCR with HTBI primers. TCRdb analysed the multiplex PCR reads with MiXCR anew, one entry per CDR3 protein. The sample includes fewer than 850,000 distinct CDR3 sequences, roughly 17% of them seen just once. The data stem from a study of T cells in Graves' hyperthyroidism and ophthalmopathy.

Sequencing input: blood. This sequence was found in a middle-aged man with Graves' hyperthyroidism. The chain has TRBV30 and TRBJ1-2; D gene ambiguous. This chain's CDR3 is CAWSDLYGYTF. DNA for the CDR3: TGTGCCTGGAGTGATCTCTATGGCTACACCTTC.